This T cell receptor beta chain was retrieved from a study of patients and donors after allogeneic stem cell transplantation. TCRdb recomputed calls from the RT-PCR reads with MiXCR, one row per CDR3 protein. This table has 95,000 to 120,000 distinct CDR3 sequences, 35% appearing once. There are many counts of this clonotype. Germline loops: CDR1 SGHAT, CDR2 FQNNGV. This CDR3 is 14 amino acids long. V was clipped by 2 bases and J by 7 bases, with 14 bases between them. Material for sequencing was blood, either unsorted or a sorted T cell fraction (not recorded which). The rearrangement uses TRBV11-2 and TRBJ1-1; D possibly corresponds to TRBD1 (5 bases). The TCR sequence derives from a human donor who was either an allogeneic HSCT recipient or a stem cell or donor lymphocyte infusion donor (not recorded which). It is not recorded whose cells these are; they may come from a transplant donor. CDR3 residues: CASSLNGGKDEAFF. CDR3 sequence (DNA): TGTGCCAGCAGCTTAAACGGGGGGAAAGATGAAGCTTTCTTT.